The source of this T cell receptor (beta chain) is a study of breast tumors, draining lymph nodes, adjacent tissues. Points from the study as a whole: Tumor T cell lymph node origin was a supported hypothesis, not proven.

TCRdb re-called the multiplex PCR reads through MiXCR, storing one row per CDR3 protein. The sample holds under 350,000 distinct CDR3 sequences, 30% seen once. This clonotype has at least ten counts. Its antigen is as yet unknown. The CDR3 is 16 amino acids. Trimming cost V 0 bases and J 5 bases; bases outside gene matches: 9. Germline V lookup: CDR1 SGHNT, CDR2 YENEEA. Axillary draining lymph nodes of breast cancer patients supplied the node samples. The origin of this receptor is a female donor with breast cancer. Some clones in this sample may be carry-over from other donors' samples. The rearrangement joins TRBV11-3 to TRBJ2-5, with TRBD1 identical over 7 bases. The source material was axillary lymph node tissue. CDR3: CASSLESRGGRETQYF. The DNA of the CDR3 is TGTGCCAGCAGCTTAGAGTCTAGAGGGGGCCGGGAGACCCAGTACTTC. The full variable domain, with the rest looked up from reference TRBV11-3 and TRBJ2-5, is EAGVVQSPRYKIIEKKQPVAFWCNPISGHNTLYWYLQNLGQGPELLIRYENEEAVDDSQLPKDRFSAERLKGVDSTLKIQPAELGDSAVYLCASSLESRGGRETQYFGPGTRLLVL.